This record looks at one T cell receptor (beta chain) sequence and its context. The entry originates in a study of esophageal squamous cell carcinoma under preoperative chemotherapy. In TCRdb, the PCR reads were re-called with MiXCR into one record per CDR3 protein. The sample yields over 14,000 distinct CDR3 sequences, approximately 57% seen once. This CDR3 has 14 residues. Germline loops: CDR1 MNHNS, CDR2 SASEGT. The time point: before preoperative PTX-NDP chemotherapy. This TCR came from a human donor with esophageal squamous cell carcinoma. The donor label of this sample is uncertain. The chain is built from TRBV6-1 and TRBJ2-3; 10 positions agree with TRBD2. This material was obtained from a patient given preoperative chemotherapy. For the CDR3, the DNA is TGTGCGGGCAGGGGGAGCGGGGGGGAAGATACGCAGTATTTT. This gives the protein CAGRGSGGEDTQYF.